This T cell receptor (beta chain) was observed in a study of T cells in localized non-small cell lung cancer. Regarding the study as a whole: Adjacent lung held a median 57 of the top 100 tumor clones.

Concerning this clone itself: The antigen remains undetermined.

The V gene lost 2 bases and the J gene lost 5 bases, with 6 bases spanning the gap. The CDR3 is 11 residues long. CDR1 and CDR2 from the germline V gene are GTSNPN and SVGIG (reference sequence). The protocol was immunoSEQ multiplex PCR, while the TCRdb copy is restricted to in-frame clones and leaves out a portion. The sample contains around 70,000 clones, approximately 87% of which appear only once. This sequence was found in a male donor aged 60 or over with stage III squamous cell lung carcinoma. The chain links TRBV30 to TRBJ1-1; D is ambiguous. The input for sequencing was peripheral blood, taken before any cancer treatment. CDR3 coding DNA: TGTGCCTGGAGTTCTGGAACTGAAGCTTTCTTT. This codes for CAWSSGTEAFF.